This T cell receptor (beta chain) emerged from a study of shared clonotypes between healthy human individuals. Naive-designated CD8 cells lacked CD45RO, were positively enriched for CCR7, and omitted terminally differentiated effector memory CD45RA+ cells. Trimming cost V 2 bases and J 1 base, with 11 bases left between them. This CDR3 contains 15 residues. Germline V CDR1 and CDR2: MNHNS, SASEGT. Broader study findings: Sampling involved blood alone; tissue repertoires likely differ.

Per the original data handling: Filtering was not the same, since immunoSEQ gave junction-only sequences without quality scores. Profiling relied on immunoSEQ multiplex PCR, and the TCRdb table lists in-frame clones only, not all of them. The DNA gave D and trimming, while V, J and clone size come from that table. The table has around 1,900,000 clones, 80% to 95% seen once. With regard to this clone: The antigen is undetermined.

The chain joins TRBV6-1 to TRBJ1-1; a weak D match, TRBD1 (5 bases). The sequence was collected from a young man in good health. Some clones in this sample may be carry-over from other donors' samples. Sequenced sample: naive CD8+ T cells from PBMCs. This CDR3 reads CASSERRGGNTEAFF. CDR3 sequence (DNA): TGTGCCAGCAGTGAACGGCGGGGGGGGAACACTGAAGCTTTCTTT.